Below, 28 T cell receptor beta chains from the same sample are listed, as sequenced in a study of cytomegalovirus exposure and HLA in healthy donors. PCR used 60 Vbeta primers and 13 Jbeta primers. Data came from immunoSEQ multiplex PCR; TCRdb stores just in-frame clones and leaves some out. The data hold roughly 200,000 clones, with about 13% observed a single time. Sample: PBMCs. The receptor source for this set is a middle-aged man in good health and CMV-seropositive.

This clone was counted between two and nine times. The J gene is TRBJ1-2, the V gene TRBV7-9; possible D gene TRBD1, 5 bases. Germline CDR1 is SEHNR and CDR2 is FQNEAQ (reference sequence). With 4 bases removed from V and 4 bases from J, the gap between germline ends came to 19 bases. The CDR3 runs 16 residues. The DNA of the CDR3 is TGTGCCAGCAGCTCACCCCGGGAGGGGCTGGGCTATGGCTACACCTTC. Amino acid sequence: CASSSPREGLGYGYTF.

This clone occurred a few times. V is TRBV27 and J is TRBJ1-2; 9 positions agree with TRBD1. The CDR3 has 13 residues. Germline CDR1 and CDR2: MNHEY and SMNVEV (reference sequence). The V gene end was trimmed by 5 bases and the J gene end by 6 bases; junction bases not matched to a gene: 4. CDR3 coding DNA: TGTGCCAGCAGTCCAGGGACAGGGCATGGCTACACCTTC. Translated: CASSPGTGHGYTF.

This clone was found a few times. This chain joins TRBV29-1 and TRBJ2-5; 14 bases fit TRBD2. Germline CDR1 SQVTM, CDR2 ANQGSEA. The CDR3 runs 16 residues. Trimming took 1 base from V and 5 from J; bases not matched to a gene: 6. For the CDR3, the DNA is TGCAGCGTTGAAGGACTAGCGGGGGGGCCCTTTGAGACCCAGTACTTC. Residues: CSVEGLAGGPFETQYF.

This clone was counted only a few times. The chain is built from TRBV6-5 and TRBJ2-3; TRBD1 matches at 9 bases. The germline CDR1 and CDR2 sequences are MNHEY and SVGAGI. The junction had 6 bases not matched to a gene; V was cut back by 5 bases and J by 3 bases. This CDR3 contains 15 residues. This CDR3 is CASSNPGQGTDTQYF. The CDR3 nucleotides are TGTGCCAGCAGTAACCCGGGACAGGGAACAGATACGCAGTATTTT.

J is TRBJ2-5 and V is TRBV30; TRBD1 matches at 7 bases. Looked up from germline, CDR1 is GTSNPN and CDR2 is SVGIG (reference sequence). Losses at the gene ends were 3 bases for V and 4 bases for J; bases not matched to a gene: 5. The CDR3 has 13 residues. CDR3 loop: CAWRGDSSETQYF. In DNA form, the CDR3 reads TGTGCCTGGAGGGGGGACAGTTCAGAGACCCAGTACTTC.

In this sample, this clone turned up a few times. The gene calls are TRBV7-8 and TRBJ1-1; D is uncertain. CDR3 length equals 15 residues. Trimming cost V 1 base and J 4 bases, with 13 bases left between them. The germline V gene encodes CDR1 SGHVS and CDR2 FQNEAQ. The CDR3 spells CASSLGHQVVTEAFF. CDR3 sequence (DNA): TGTGCCAGCAGCTTAGGCCACCAGGTGGTCACTGAAGCTTTCTTT.

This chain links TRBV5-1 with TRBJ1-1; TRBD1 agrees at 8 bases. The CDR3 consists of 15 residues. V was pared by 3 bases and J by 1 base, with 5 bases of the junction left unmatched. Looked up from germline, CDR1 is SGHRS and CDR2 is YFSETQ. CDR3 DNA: TGCGCCAGCAGCTCCCCAGGGACAGGGAACACTGAAGCTTTCTTT. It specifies CASSSPGTGNTEAFF.

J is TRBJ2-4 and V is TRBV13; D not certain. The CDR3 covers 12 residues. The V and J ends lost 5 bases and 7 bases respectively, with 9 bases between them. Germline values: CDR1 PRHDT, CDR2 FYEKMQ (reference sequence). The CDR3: CASSPTSNIQYF. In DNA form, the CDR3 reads TGTGCCAGCAGCCCAACTTCGAACATTCAGTACTTC.

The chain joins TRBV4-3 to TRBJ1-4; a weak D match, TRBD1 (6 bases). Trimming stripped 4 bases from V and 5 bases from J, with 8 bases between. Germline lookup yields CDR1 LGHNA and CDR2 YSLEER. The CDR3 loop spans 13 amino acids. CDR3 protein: CASSRQENEKLFF. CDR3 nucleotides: TGCGCCAGCAGCCGACAGGAAAATGAAAAACTGTTTTTT.

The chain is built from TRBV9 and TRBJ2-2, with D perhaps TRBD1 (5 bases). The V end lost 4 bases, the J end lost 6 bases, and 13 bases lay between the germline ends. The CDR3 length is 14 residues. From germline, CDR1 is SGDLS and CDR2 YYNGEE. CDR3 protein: CASSTTGGAGELFF. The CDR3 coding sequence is TGTGCCAGCAGCACAACAGGCGGCGCCGGGGAGCTGTTTTTT.

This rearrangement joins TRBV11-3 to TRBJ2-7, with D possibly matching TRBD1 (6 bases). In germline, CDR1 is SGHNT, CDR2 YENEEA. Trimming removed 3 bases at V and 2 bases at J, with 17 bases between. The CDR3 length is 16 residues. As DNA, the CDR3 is TGTGCCAGCAGCTTGCTAGGACAGATCTCCCCCTACGAGCAGTACTTC. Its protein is CASSLLGQISPYEQYF.

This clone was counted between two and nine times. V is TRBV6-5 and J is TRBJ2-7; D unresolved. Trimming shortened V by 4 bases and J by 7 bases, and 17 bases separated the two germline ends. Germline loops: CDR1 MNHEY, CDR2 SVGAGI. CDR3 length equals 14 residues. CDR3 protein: CASSSSFLPREQYF. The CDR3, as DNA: TGTGCCAGCAGTTCCTCTTTCCTCCCGCGGGAGCAGTACTTC.

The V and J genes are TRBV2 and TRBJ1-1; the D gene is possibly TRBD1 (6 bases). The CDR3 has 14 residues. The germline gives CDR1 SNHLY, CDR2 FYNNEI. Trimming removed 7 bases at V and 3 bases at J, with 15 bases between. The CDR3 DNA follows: TGTGCCAGCACCTTGGGGGGGGGCTACACTGAAGCTTTCTTT. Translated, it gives CASTLGGGYTEAFF.

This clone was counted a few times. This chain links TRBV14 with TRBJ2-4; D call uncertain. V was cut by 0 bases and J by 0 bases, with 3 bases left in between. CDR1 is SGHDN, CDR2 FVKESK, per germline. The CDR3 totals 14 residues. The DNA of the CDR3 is TGTGCCAGCAGCCAAGATCTAGCCAAAAACATTCAGTACTTC. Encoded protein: CASSQDLAKNIQYF.

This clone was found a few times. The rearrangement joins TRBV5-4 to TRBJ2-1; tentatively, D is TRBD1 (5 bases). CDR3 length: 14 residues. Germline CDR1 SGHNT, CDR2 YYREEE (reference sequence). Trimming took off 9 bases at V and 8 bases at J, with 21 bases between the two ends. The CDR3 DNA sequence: TGTGCCATATCGACAGAGCCTACAAGCTATGAGCAGTTCTTC. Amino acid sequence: CAISTEPTSYEQFF.

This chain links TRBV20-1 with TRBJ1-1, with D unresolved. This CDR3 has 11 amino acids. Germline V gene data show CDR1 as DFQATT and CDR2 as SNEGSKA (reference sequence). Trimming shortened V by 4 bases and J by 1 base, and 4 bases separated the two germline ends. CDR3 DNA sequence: TGCAGTGCTATTAGGAACACTGAAGCTTTCTTT. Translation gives CSAIRNTEAFF.

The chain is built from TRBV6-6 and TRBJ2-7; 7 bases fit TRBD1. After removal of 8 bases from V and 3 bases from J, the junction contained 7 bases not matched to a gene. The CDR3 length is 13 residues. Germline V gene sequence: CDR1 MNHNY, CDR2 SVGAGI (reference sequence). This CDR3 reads CASGRQGSYEQYV. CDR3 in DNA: TGTGCCAGCGGACGACAGGGAAGCTACGAGCAGTACGTC.

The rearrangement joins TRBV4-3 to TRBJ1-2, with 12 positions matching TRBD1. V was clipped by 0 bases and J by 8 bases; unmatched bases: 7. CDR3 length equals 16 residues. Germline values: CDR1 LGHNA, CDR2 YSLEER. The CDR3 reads CASSQEPGQGAEGYTF. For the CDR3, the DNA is TGCGCCAGCAGCCAAGAACCGGGACAGGGGGCAGAAGGCTACACCTTC.

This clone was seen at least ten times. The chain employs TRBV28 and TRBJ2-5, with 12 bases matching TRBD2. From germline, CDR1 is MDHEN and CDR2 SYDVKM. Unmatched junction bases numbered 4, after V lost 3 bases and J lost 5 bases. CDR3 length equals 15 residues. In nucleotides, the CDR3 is TGTGCCAGCAGTTTCTTACTAGCGGGGGGCGAGACCCAGTACTTC. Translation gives CASSFLLAGGETQYF.

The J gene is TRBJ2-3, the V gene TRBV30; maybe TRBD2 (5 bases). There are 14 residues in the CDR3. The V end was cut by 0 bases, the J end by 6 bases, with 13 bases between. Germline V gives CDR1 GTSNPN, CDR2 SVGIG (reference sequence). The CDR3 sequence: CAWSVGARGDTQYF. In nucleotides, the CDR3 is TGTGCCTGGAGTGTAGGAGCCCGCGGGGATACGCAGTATTTT.

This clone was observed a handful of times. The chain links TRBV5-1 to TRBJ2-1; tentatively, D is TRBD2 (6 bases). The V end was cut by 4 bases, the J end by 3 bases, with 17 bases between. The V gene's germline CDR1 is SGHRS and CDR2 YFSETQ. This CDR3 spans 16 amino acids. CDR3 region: CASSPLKGGDYNEQFF. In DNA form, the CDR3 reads TGCGCCAGCAGCCCCCTGAAGGGCGGGGACTACAATGAGCAGTTCTTC.

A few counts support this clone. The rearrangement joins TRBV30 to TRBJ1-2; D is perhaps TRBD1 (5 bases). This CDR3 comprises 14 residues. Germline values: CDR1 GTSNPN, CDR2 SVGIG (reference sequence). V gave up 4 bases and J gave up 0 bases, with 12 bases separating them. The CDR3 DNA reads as TGTGCCTGGAACCAGGGTGAAGCTAACTATGGCTACACCTTC. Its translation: CAWNQGEANYGYTF. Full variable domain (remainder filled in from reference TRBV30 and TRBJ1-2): SQTIHQWPATLVQPVGSPLSLECTVEGTSNPNLYWYRQAAGRGLQLLFYSVGIGQISSEVPQNLSASRPQDRQFILSSKKLLLSDSGFYLCAWNQGEANYGYTFGSGTRLTVV.

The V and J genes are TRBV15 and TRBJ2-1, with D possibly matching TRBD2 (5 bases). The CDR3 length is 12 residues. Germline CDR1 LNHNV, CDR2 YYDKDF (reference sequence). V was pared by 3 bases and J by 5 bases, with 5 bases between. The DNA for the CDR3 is TGTGCCACCAGCAGGACTAACAATGAGCAGTTCTTC. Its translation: CATSRTNNEQFF.

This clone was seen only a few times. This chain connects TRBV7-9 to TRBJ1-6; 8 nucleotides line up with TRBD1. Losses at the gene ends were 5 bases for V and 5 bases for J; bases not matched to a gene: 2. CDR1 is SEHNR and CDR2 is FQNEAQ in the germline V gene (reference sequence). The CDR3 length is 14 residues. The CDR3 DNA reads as TGTGCCAGCAGCGGACAGGGAAATAATTCACCCCTCCACTTT. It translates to CASSGQGNNSPLHF.

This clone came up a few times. The CDR3: CAGYGSGGGKTQYF. CDR3 in DNA: TGTGCCGGCTATGGTAGCGGGGGGGGGAAGACCCAGTACTTC. The chain combines TRBV28 with TRBJ2-5; 11 bases are shared with TRBD2. The CDR3 runs to 14 residues. Trimming took 11 bases from V and 6 from J; bases not matched to a gene: 11. Germline CDR1 is MDHEN and CDR2 is SYDVKM.

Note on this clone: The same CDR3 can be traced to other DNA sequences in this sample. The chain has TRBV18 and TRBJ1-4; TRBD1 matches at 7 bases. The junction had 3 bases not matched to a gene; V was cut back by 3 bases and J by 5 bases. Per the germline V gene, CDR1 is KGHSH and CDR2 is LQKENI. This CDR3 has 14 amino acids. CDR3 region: CASSPGRGNEKLFF. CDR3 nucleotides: TGTGCCAGCTCACCCGGCAGGGGGAATGAAAAACTGTTTTTT.

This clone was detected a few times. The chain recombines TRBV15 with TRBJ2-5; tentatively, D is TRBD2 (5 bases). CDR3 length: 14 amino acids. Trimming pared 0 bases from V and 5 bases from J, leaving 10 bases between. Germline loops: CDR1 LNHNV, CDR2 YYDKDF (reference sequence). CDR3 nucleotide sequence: TGTGCCACCAGCAGAGAAACTCCGGGGGAGACCCAGTACTTC. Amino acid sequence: CATSRETPGETQYF.

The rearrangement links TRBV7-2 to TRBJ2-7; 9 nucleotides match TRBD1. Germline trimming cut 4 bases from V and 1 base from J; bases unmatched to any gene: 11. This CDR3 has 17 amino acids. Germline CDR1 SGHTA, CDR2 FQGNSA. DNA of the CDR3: TGTGCCAGCAGCTATTATCCAGGGACAGGGAGTTCCTACGAGCAGTACTTC. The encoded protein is CASSYYPGTGSSYEQYF. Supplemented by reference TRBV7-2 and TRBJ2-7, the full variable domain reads GAGVSQSPSNKVTEKGKDVELRCDPISGHTALYWYRQSLGQGLEFLIYFQGNSAPDKSGLPSDRFSAERTGGSVSTLTIQRTQQEDSAVYLCASSYYPGTGSSYEQYFGPGTRLTVT.